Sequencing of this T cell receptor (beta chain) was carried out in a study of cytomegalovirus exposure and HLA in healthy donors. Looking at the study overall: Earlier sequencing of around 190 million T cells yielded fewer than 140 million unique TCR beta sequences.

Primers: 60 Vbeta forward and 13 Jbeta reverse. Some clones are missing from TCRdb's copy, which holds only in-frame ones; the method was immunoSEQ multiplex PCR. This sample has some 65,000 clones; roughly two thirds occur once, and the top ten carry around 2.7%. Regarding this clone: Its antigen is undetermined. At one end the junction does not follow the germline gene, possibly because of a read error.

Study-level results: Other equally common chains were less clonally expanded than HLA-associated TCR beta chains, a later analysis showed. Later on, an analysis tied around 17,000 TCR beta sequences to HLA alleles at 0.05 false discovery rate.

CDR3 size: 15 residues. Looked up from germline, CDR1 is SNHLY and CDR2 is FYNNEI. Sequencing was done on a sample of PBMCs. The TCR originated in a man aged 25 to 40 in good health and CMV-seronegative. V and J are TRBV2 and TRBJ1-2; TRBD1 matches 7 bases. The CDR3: CASREDRALFYGYTF. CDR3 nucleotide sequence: TGTGCCAGCAGGGAAGACAGGGCCCTATTCTATGGCTACACCTTC.